The 21 T cell receptor beta chains listed next were all sequenced from one sample in a study of CD8+ T cells in alopecia areata. RNA extraction and reverse transcription yielded cDNA as sequencing template. Libraries were prepared by immunoSEQ multiplex PCR; TCRdb keeps only in-frame clonotypes and omits some of them. The sample holds some 150,000 clones, 40% to 65% seen once. The sequencing here drew on CD8+ T cells sorted from blood, taken at week 0. These receptors were taken from a human donor with alopecia areata.

The V call is TRBV5-1, the J call TRBJ2-2; a weak D match, TRBD1 (5 bases). The V and J ends lost 2 bases and 1 base respectively, with 6 bases between them. Germline lookup yields CDR1 SGHRS and CDR2 YFSETQ. The CDR3 has 14 amino acids. CDR3 nucleotide sequence: TGCGCCAGCAGCTTACAGGAGAACACCGGGGAGCTGTTTTTT. It encodes CASSLQENTGELFF.

A remark on this clone: The sample holds other DNA sequences that translate to the same CDR3. The chain links TRBV6-6 to TRBJ2-2; the match to TRBD2 covers 8 bases. The germline gives CDR1 MNHNY, CDR2 SVGAGI (reference sequence). The CDR3 is 15 residues long. Trimming at V came to 6 bases and at J to 5 bases, leaving 8 bases not matched to a gene. Here the CDR3 DNA reads TGTGCCAGCAGCCCCAGGAGCGGGGGTACCGGGGAGCTGTTTTTT. Protein product: CASSPRSGGTGELFF.

The chain employs TRBV13 and TRBJ2-1; D is undetermined. The ends were cut back, 5 bases at V and 1 base at J, with 3 bases in the middle. Germline V gene data show CDR1 as PRHDT and CDR2 as FYEKMQ (reference sequence). The CDR3 is 12 residues long. The CDR3 is CASSGSYNEQFF. The CDR3 DNA sequence: TGTGCCAGCAGCGGATCCTACAATGAGCAGTTCTTC.

The V gene is TRBV15, the J gene TRBJ2-3; perhaps D is TRBD1 or TRBD2 (5 bases each). The germline V gene encodes CDR1 LNHNV and CDR2 YYDKDF (reference sequence). CDR3 length: 16 residues. V shed 1 base and J shed 2 bases, with 13 bases lying between them. DNA of the CDR3: TGTGCCACCAGCAGAGGAGAGGGGAGTAACACAGATACGCAGTATTTT. Translation: CATSRGEGSNTDTQYF. The full variable domain, rest sourced from reference TRBV15 and TRBJ2-3, is DAMVIQNPRYQVTQFGKPVTLSCSQTLNHNVMYWYQQKSSQAPKLLFHYYDKDFNNEADTPDNFQSRRPNTSFCFLDIRSPGLGDTAMYLCATSRGEGSNTDTQYFGPGTRLTVL.

This clone was counted a few times. This sequence joins TRBV30 and TRBJ1-2; D not certain. Germline values: CDR1 GTSNPN, CDR2 SVGIG (reference sequence). V was pared by 4 bases and J by 5 bases, with 14 bases between. The CDR3 is made up of 13 amino acids. CDR3 sequence: CAWIDELTYGYTF. Written as DNA, the CDR3 is TGTGCCTGGATAGACGAGCTAACTTATGGCTACACCTTC.

The chain combines TRBV7-8 with TRBJ2-7; 10 nucleotides agree with TRBD2. Germline values: CDR1 SGHVS, CDR2 FQNEAQ. The CDR3 length is 16 residues. Germline trimming cut 5 bases from V and 6 bases from J; bases unmatched to any gene: 13. CDR3 residues: CASSEKSGGAAGEQYF. The CDR3 coding sequence is TGTGCCAGCAGCGAAAAAAGCGGGGGGGCTGCGGGCGAGCAGTACTTC.

The J gene is TRBJ1-2, the V gene TRBV5-5; D gene uncertain. The CDR3 has 15 residues. Germline V gene lookup returns CDR1 SGHKS and CDR2 YYEKEE (reference sequence). Trimming removed 4 bases at V and 2 bases at J, with 15 bases between. CDR3 region: CASSVDPRGNYGYTF. The DNA for the CDR3 is TGTGCCAGCAGCGTGGACCCTCGGGGAAACTATGGCTACACCTTC.

The genes are TRBV7-8 and TRBJ2-7; TRBD2 agrees at 10 bases. CDR1 SGHVS and CDR2 FQNEAQ come from the germline V gene. V trimming: 5 bases; J trimming: 4 bases; junction bases outside the gene matches: 5. The CDR3 loop spans 14 amino acids. DNA for the CDR3: TGTGCCAGCAGCCCGCGACTAGCGGGTTACGAGCAGTACTTC. Protein: CASSPRLAGYEQYF.

The gene calls are TRBV30 and TRBJ2-3; 7 bases agree with TRBD2. Germline CDR1 and CDR2: GTSNPN and SVGIG (reference sequence). The ends lost 2 bases at V and 2 bases at J; junction bases unmatched: 7. The CDR3 spans 15 residues. The CDR3 DNA follows: TGTGCCTGGAGTCCAAAGCGGGGAACCACAGATACGCAGTATTTT. Encoded protein: CAWSPKRGTTDTQYF.

This chain connects TRBV7-2 to TRBJ1-2, with unresolved D. The germline V gene encodes CDR1 SGHTA and CDR2 FQGNSA. V was clipped by 3 bases and J by 2 bases, with 13 bases between them. CDR3 length equals 15 residues. The DNA of the CDR3 is TGTGCCAGCAGCTTTTACCCAGGCCAGAACTATGGCTACACCTTC. Translated, it gives CASSFYPGQNYGYTF. The variable domain in full, completed from reference TRBV7-2 and TRBJ1-2, reads GAGVSQSPSNKVTEKGKDVELRCDPISGHTALYWYRQSLGQGLEFLIYFQGNSAPDKSGLPSDRFSAERTGGSVSTLTIQRTQQEDSAVYLCASSFYPGQNYGYTFGSGTRLTVV.

This clone was counted once. The chain uses TRBV9 and TRBJ2-3; D gene ambiguous. The ends were cut back, 7 bases at V and 6 bases at J, with 9 bases in the middle. The CDR3 is made up of 11 amino acids. The germline CDR1 and CDR2 sequences are SGDLS and YYNGEE. CDR3 nucleotides: TGTGCCAGCGGGTTAGGGGATACGCAGTATTTT. It is translated as CASGLGDTQYF.

This clone was seen more than once but under ten times. The V call is TRBV27, the J call TRBJ1-3; D is uncertain. This CDR3 is built from 13 residues. V lost 2 bases to trimming and J lost 2 bases, with 4 bases between them. CDR1 and CDR2 (germline): MNHEY, SMNVEV (reference sequence). Here the CDR3 reads CASSLVPGNTIYF. CDR3 nucleotides: TGTGCCAGCAGTTTAGTTCCTGGAAACACCATATATTTT.

The chain joins TRBV27 to TRBJ2-7; D is possibly TRBD2 (6 bases). The V end lost 4 bases, the J end lost 3 bases, and 13 bases lay between the germline ends. The CDR3 runs 14 residues. Germline V gives CDR1 MNHEY, CDR2 SMNVEV (reference sequence). The CDR3 DNA is TGTGCCAGCAGTTGGGGATCCGGGGGCTACGAGCAGTACTTC. Its protein is CASSWGSGGYEQYF.

The sample holds one count of this clone. Other DNA variants within this sample encode the same CDR3. CDR3 protein: CASSQDGGNYGYTF. CDR3 sequence (DNA): TGCGCCAGCAGCCAAGATGGGGGGAACTATGGCTACACCTTC. The chain joins TRBV4-3 to TRBJ1-2; a weak D match, TRBD1 (5 bases). Germline lookup yields CDR1 LGHNA and CDR2 YSLEER. The CDR3 has 14 residues. With 0 bases removed from V and 2 bases from J, the gap between germline ends came to 7 bases.

There are a few counts of this clone. The chain combines TRBV7-9 with TRBJ1-4; 7 bases fit TRBD1. Germline CDR1 reads SEHNR; CDR2 reads FQNEAQ (reference sequence). The CDR3 consists of 12 residues. J gave up 16 bases and V 1 base, and 6 bases lay outside the gene matches. CDR3: CASSLGDRDPFF. The DNA for the CDR3 is TGTGCCAGCAGCTTAGGCGACAGGGATCCGTTTTTT.

The CDR3, as DNA: TGTGCCAGCAGTTATGAGGGACTAACCTACGAGCAGTACTTC. As protein: CASSYEGLTYEQYF. V gene TRBV6-6 combines with J gene TRBJ2-7, with 7 bases matching TRBD2. The CDR3 contains 14 residues. The germline V gene encodes CDR1 MNHNY and CDR2 SVGAGI (reference sequence). The V segment lost 3 bases and the J segment 2 bases; nucleotides outside the gene matches: 4.

This clone came up a few times. This rearrangement joins TRBV10-3 to TRBJ2-7, with D possibly being TRBD1 or TRBD2 (5 bases each). The germline gives CDR1 ENHRY, CDR2 SYGVKD. V lost 2 bases and J lost 6, with 5 bases in between. The CDR3 spans 11 residues. The CDR3 loop reads CAISEGTEQYF. CDR3 nucleotide sequence: TGTGCCATCAGTGAGGGGACCGAGCAGTACTTC.

The V gene is TRBV5-6, the J gene TRBJ2-7; the D is unclear. The CDR3 runs 14 residues. CDR1 is SGHDT and CDR2 is YYEEEE in the germline V gene. The V gene lost 4 bases and the J gene lost 3 bases, with 14 bases spanning the gap. The CDR3 region is CASSPGPQIYEQYF. The CDR3 nucleotides are TGTGCCAGCAGCCCTGGACCGCAAATCTACGAGCAGTACTTC.

This sequence joins TRBV13 and TRBJ1-1, with TRBD1 matching over 7 bases. This CDR3 is 15 amino acids long. With V trimmed by 5 bases and J by 3 bases, 9 bases remained unmatched. Germline CDR1 is PRHDT and CDR2 is FYEKMQ (reference sequence). The DNA for the CDR3 is TGTGCCAGCAGCCAAATAGGGGGCCTGGACACTGAAGCTTTCTTT. This translates into CASSQIGGLDTEAFF.

This clone was observed a single time. The V and J genes are TRBV30 and TRBJ1-1; D might be TRBD1 (6 bases). The germline V gene has CDR1 GTSNPN and CDR2 SVGIG (reference sequence). V was trimmed by 0 bases and J by 8 bases, leaving 7 bases between them. The CDR3 extends over 11 amino acids. This CDR3 is CAWSVGGEAFF. The CDR3 DNA sequence: TGTGCCTGGAGTGTAGGGGGAGAAGCTTTCTTT.

The chain has TRBV13 and TRBJ1-1; possible D gene TRBD1, 6 bases. V was pared by 5 bases and J by 4 bases, with 14 bases between. There are 14 residues in the CDR3. Germline CDR1 and CDR2: PRHDT and FYEKMQ (reference sequence). CDR3 region: CASSQEGEGTEAFF. The CDR3 DNA is TGTGCCAGCAGCCAAGAGGGGGAGGGCACTGAAGCTTTCTTT.